Sequencing of this TCR beta chain was carried out in a study of identical twins. Study-wide results and limits: Invariant MAIT and iNKT cells are populations that could partly confound zero-insertion analyses.

Germline V gene data show CDR1 as MNHEY and CDR2 as SVGAGI. The length of the CDR3 is 16 residues. The V end was cut by 2 bases, the J end by 7 bases, with 15 bases between. TCRdb re-analysed the 5' RACE reads in MiXCR, keeping a single row per CDR3 protein. The repertoire holds 500,000 to 550,000 distinct CDR3 sequences, with approximately 22% as singletons. In regard to this clonotype: Its specificity is unknown.

These same data were also listed under a study on T cells expressing NK-cell markers.

V usage is TRBV6-5 and J usage is TRBJ1-6; D is unclear. The sequence was obtained from a woman aged 18-29 years in good health. Sequencing was carried out using CD4+ T cells sorted from blood. CDR3 nucleotides: TGTGCCAGCAGTTACAAGACATCTAGCGGGAATTCACCCCTCCACTTT. Translated, it gives CASSYKTSSGNSPLHF.